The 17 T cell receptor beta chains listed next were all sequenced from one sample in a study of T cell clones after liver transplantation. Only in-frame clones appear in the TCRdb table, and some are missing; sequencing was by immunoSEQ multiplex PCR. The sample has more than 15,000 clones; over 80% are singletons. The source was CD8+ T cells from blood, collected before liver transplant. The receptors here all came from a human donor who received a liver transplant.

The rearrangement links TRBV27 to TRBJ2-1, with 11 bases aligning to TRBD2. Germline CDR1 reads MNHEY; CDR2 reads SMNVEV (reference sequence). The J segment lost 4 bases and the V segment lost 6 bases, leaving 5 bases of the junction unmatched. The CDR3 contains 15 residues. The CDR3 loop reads CASRSGTSGYNEQFF. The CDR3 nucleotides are TGTGCCAGCAGATCGGGGACTAGCGGTTACAATGAGCAGTTCTTC.

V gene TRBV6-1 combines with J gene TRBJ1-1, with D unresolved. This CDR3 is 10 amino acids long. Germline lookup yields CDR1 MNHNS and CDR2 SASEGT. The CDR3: CMSSFTEAFF. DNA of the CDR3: TGTATGAGTTCCTTCACTGAAGCTTTCTTT.

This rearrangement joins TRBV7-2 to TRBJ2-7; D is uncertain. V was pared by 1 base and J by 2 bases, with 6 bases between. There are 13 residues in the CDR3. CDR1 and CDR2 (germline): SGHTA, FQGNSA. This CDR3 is CASSLDPTYEQYF. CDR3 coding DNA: TGTGCCAGCAGCTTAGATCCCACCTACGAGCAGTACTTC.

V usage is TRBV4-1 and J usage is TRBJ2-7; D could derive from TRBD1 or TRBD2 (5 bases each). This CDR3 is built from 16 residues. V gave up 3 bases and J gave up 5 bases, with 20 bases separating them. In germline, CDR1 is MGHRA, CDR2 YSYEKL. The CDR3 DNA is TGCGCCAGCAGCCAGGAGGTTGAGGGATTGGGGGACGAGCAGTACTTC. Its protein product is CASSQEVEGLGDEQYF.

The CDR3 DNA reads as TGTGCCAGCAGTCAGGGACAGCTCAACACTGAAGCTTTCTTT. Translation gives CASSQGQLNTEAFF. The chain has TRBV2 and TRBJ1-1; 7 nucleotides match TRBD1. Germline V gene sequence: CDR1 SNHLY, CDR2 FYNNEI. CDR3 size: 14 residues. V lost 5 bases to trimming and J lost 2 bases; unmatched junction nucleotides: 5. Filled out from reference TRBV2 and TRBJ1-1, the complete variable domain reads EPEVTQTPSHQVTQMGQEVILRCVPISNHLYFYWYRQILGQKVEFLVSFYNNEISEKSEIFDDQFSVERPDGSNFTLKIRSTKLEDSAMYFCASSQGQLNTEAFFGQGTRLTVV.

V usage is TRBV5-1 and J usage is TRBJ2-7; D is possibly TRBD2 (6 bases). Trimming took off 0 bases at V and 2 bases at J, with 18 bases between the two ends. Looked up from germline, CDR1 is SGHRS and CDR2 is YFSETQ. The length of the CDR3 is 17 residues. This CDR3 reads CASSLEVAGTYPYEQYF. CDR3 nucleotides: TGCGCCAGCAGCTTGGAGGTAGCAGGGACTTATCCCTACGAGCAGTACTTC.

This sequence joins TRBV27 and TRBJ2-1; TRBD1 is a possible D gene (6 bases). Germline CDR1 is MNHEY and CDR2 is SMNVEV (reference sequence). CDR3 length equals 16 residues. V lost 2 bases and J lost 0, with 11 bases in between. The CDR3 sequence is CASSLQGPSSYNEQFF. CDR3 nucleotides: TGTGCCAGCAGTTTACAGGGGCCGAGCTCCTACAATGAGCAGTTCTTC.

The CDR3 region has the DNA TGTGCCAGCTCGCCCCGGGACAGGGGGTCTTTAGGCACTGAAGCTTTCTTT. Amino acid sequence: CASSPRDRGSLGTEAFF. V and J are TRBV18 and TRBJ1-1, with 11 bases aligning to TRBD1. The CDR3 has 17 amino acids. Germline trimming cut 6 bases from V and 4 bases from J; bases unmatched to any gene: 13. From germline, CDR1 is KGHSH and CDR2 LQKENI.

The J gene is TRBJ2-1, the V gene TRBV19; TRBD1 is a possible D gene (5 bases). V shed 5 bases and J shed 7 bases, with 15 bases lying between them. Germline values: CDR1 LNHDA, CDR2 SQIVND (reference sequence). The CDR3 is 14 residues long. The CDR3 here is CASSHQGLENEQFF. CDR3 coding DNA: TGTGCCAGTAGTCATCAGGGATTGGAAAATGAGCAGTTCTTC.

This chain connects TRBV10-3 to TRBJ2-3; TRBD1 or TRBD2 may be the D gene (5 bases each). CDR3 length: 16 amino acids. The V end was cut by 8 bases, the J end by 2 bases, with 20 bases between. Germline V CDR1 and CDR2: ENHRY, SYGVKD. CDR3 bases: TGTGCCATCTCAACCGGGACCCAGGCCTCCACAGATACGCAGTATTTT. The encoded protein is CAISTGTQASTDTQYF.

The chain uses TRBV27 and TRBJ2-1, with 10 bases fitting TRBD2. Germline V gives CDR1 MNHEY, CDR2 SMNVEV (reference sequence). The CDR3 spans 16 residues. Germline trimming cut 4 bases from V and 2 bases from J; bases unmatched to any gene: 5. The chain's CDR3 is CASSWTSGAPYNEQFF. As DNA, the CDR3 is TGTGCCAGCAGTTGGACTAGCGGAGCCCCCTACAATGAGCAGTTCTTC.

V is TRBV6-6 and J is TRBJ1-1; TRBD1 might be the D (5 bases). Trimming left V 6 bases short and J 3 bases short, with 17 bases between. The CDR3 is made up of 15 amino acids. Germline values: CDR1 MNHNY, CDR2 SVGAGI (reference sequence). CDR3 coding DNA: TGTGCCAGCAGATTAGTTCGCCAAGGGGACACTGAAGCTTTCTTT. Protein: CASRLVRQGDTEAFF.

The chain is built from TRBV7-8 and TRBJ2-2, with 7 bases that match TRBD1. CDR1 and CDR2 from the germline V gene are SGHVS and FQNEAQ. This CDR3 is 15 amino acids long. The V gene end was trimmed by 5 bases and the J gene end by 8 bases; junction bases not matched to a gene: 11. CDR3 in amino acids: CASSLRDSQSGELFF. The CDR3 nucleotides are TGTGCCAGCAGCCTACGGGACAGCCAGAGTGGGGAGCTGTTTTTT.

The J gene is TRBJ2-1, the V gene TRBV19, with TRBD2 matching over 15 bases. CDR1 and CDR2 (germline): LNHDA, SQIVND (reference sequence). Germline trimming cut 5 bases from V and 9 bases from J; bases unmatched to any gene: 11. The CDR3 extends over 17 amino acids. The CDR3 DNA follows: TGTGCCAGTAGTTACTGGACTAGCGGGAGGGCCTCAGGTGAGCAGTTCTTC. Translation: CASSYWTSGRASGEQFF.

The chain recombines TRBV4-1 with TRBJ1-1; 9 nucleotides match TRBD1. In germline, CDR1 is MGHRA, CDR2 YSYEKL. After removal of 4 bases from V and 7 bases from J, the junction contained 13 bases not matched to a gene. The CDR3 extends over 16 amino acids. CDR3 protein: CASSLEGNRGLGEAFF. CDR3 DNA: TGCGCCAGCAGCCTAGAGGGAAACAGGGGGCTGGGTGAAGCTTTCTTT.

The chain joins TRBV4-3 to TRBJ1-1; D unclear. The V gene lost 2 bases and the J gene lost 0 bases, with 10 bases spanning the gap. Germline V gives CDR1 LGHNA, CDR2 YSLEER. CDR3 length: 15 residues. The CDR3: CASSQTGVMNTEAFF. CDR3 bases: TGCGCCAGCAGCCAAACCGGCGTCATGAACACTGAAGCTTTCTTT.

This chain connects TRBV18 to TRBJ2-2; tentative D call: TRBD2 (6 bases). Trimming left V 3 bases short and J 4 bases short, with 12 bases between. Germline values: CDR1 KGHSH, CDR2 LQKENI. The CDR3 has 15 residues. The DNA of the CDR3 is TGTGCCAGCTCACCGGACTATCCAACCACCGGGGAGCTGTTTTTT. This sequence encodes CASSPDYPTTGELFF.